The clone carrying this T cell receptor (beta chain) was picked up many times. Its antigen is not known. Per the study methods: The distant-metastasis classifier for papillary thyroid cancer was built from CDR3 differences across clinicopathological groups. TCRdb redid the clone calls on the PCR reads using MiXCR. V and J calls and clone size were set by TCRdb, not the authors. The sample carries around 20,000 clones, 22% recorded once. No treatment of any kind had been given to any patient before thyroid surgery. These data are taken from a study of metastatic and nonmetastatic thyroid tumors. About the study: The authors compared repertoires across blood and tumor or nodule tissue from malignant and benign thyroid patients. Study-wide points: Compared with benign nodules, malignant thyroid tumors were reported to have significantly higher TCR beta diversity in both blood and tumor.

The CDR3 consists of 21 residues. V lost 3 bases, J lost 4 bases, and 30 bases lay in between. The V gene is TRBV12-3 or TRBV12-4, the J gene TRBJ1-4, with D hard to call. The material sequenced was tumor tissue. The sequence was obtained from a female donor with papillary thyroid cancer or a benign thyroid nodule (not recorded which). Some clones in this sample may be carry-over from other donors' samples. The CDR3: CASSFWRLKEAKEAFNEKLFF. Written as DNA, the CDR3 is TGTGCCAGCAGTTTTTGGCGTTTAAAAGAGGCCAAGGAAGCATTTAATGAAAAACTGTTTTTT.